The 25 T cell receptor beta chains below all came from one sample that was sequenced in a study of shared clonotypes between healthy human individuals. Clones were sequenced by immunoSEQ multiplex PCR, and TCRdb holds only the in-frame ones, with some missing. Of some 2.4 million clones detected, approximately 93% appear once; the ten largest clones hold more than 0.35%. The sample was naive CD4+ T cells from PBMCs. Subset given: CD45RA+ positively selected. All receptors derive from a young man in good health. Some clones in this sample may be carry-over from other donors' samples.

As concerns this clone: Other DNA sequences of this sample code for an identical CDR3. The chain is built from TRBV19 and TRBJ1-1; 7 nucleotides line up with TRBD1. V lost 5 bases to trimming and J lost 0 bases; unmatched junction nucleotides: 3. Looked up from germline, CDR1 is LNHDA and CDR2 is SQIVND (reference sequence). The CDR3 extends over 14 amino acids. The CDR3: CASSPGTVNTEAFF. Written as DNA, the CDR3 is TGTGCCAGTAGTCCTGGGACAGTGAACACTGAAGCTTTCTTT.

The rearrangement uses TRBV5-8 and TRBJ1-3; D is uncertain. The CDR3 is 16 residues long. Trimming removed 2 bases from V and 4 bases from J, with 16 bases in between. Germline loops: CDR1 SGHTS, CDR2 YDEGEE. CDR3 protein: CASSFMGRPRGNTIYF. CDR3 bases: TGTGCCAGCAGCTTTATGGGCAGGCCGAGAGGAAACACCATATATTTT.

For the CDR3, the DNA is TGTGCCAGCAGCTTGTGGCAGACTCTACATGGCTACACCTTC. Translating gives CASSLWQTLHGYTF. The chain employs TRBV5-4 and TRBJ1-2; D is undetermined. V gave up 1 base and J gave up 6 bases, with 13 bases separating them. Germline V gives CDR1 SGHNT, CDR2 YYREEE (reference sequence). This CDR3 region has 14 residues.

V is TRBV9 and J is TRBJ2-5; possibly TRBD1 for D (6 bases). The CDR3 is made up of 15 amino acids. CDR1 and CDR2 (germline): SGDLS, YYNGEE. V lost 3 bases and J lost 9, with 21 bases in between. The CDR3 loop is CASSADSVGGRAQYF. The CDR3 DNA is TGTGCCAGCAGCGCCGACAGCGTTGGGGGCAGGGCCCAGTACTTC. The entire variable domain, with the rest obtained from reference TRBV9 and TRBJ2-5, is as follows: DSGVTQTPKHLITATGQRVTLRCSPRSGDLSVYWYQQSLDQGLQFLIQYYNGEERAKGNILERFSAQQFPDLHSELNLSSLELGDSALYFCASSADSVGGRAQYFGPGTRLLVL.

The chain employs TRBV19 and TRBJ2-3; D is ambiguous. The CDR3 runs 14 residues. V dropped 6 bases and J dropped 1 base, with 11 bases sitting between them. Germline assignment: CDR1 LNHDA and CDR2 SQIVND (reference sequence). CDR3 nucleotides: TGTGCCAGTAGGCACCCCGGGCGCACAGATACGCAGTATTTT. Protein: CASRHPGRTDTQYF.

V gene TRBV28 combines with J gene TRBJ2-2; D may match TRBD1 or TRBD2 (6 bases each). The V gene's germline CDR1 is MDHEN and CDR2 SYDVKM. V was clipped by 6 bases and J by 6 bases, with 14 bases between them. The CDR3 sequence is 14 residues long. The CDR3 reads CASSFNREAGELFF. The DNA of the CDR3 is TGTGCCAGCAGCTTCAACAGGGAGGCCGGGGAGCTGTTTTTT.

This clone was seen once. V usage is TRBV6-1 and J usage is TRBJ2-2; D is perhaps TRBD1 (6 bases). Between the trimmed V and J ends, which lost 9 bases and 4 bases, there was a span of 18 bases. The germline CDR1 and CDR2 sequences are MNHNS and SASEGT. The CDR3 consists of 15 residues. CDR3: CASRGQGLGTGELFF. DNA of the CDR3: TGTGCCAGTCGCGGGCAGGGGCTTGGCACCGGGGAGCTGTTTTTT.

Details on this clone: This same CDR3 is encoded by further DNA sequences in the sample. The rearrangement uses TRBV28 and TRBJ2-7; TRBD1 matches 9 bases. With V trimmed by 3 bases and J by 2 bases, 8 bases remained unmatched. The length of the CDR3 is 16 residues. Germline assignment: CDR1 MDHEN and CDR2 SYDVKM. CDR3 sequence: CASSLLPGQGAYEQYF. The DNA for the CDR3 is TGTGCCAGCAGTTTGCTCCCGGGACAGGGCGCCTACGAGCAGTACTTC.

DNA of the CDR3: TGTGCCAGCTCCCCAAGCGGGAGTGGCAATGAGCAGTTCTTC. Translated: CASSPSGSGNEQFF. This sequence joins TRBV18 and TRBJ2-1, with 8 bases matching TRBD2. This CDR3 has 14 residues. The germline V gene encodes CDR1 KGHSH and CDR2 LQKENI. The V gene end was trimmed by 6 bases and the J gene end by 6 bases; junction bases not matched to a gene: 7.

CDR3 nucleotides: TGTGCCACCAGCAGGGGAGCGGGGATGGGAACAGATACGCAGTATTTT. Its protein product is CATSRGAGMGTDTQYF. The chain joins TRBV15 to TRBJ2-3; 7 bases align to TRBD2. The V segment lost 3 bases and the J segment 3 bases; nucleotides outside the gene matches: 9. The CDR3 runs 16 residues. Germline V lookup: CDR1 LNHNV, CDR2 YYDKDF (reference sequence).

The chain uses TRBV6-1 and TRBJ2-7, with a tentative D call TRBD2 (5 bases). Germline CDR1 reads MNHNS; CDR2 reads SASEGT. The CDR3 spans 13 residues. V was cut by 6 bases and J by 2 bases, with 11 bases left in between. CDR3 protein: CASSADGTYEQYF. The CDR3 DNA reads as TGTGCCAGCAGCGCGGACGGGACCTACGAGCAGTACTTC.

Here the CDR3 DNA reads TGTGCCAGCAGCTTAGGGTCCTCTCAGACCCAGTACTTC. Translated, it gives CASSLGSSQTQYF. The rearrangement uses TRBV11-2 and TRBJ2-5; D ambiguous. The ends were cut back, 1 base at V and 6 bases at J, with 9 bases in the middle. The germline V gene has CDR1 SGHAT and CDR2 FQNNGV. CDR3 size: 13 residues. The complete variable domain, with remaining parts taken from reference TRBV11-2 and TRBJ2-5, reads EAGVAQSPRYKIIEKRQSVAFWCNPISGHATLYWYQQILGQGPKLLIQFQNNGVVDDSQLPKDRFSAERLKGVDSTLKIQPAKLEDSAVYLCASSLGSSQTQYFGPGTRLLVL.

This chain joins TRBV5-1 and TRBJ2-4; no clear D. V dropped 0 bases and J dropped 8 bases, with 9 bases sitting between them. In germline, CDR1 is SGHRS, CDR2 YFSETQ. The CDR3 is 13 amino acids. CDR3 residues: CASSLVVEDIQYF. The DNA of the CDR3 is TGCGCCAGCAGCTTGGTGGTAGAGGACATTCAGTACTTC. Complete variable domain (other parts from reference TRBV5-1 and TRBJ2-4): KAGVTQTPRYLIKTRGQQVTLSCSPISGHRSVSWYQQTPGQGLQFLFEYFSETQRNKGNFPGRFSGRQFSNSRSEMNVSTLELGDSALYLCASSLVVEDIQYFGAGTRLSVL.

The rearrangement links TRBV6-6 to TRBJ1-1; possibly TRBD1 for D (6 bases). The germline CDR1 and CDR2 sequences are MNHNY and SVGAGI (reference sequence). The CDR3 length is 14 residues. Trimming stripped 6 bases from V and 5 bases from J, with 16 bases between. The CDR3 DNA is TGTGCCAGCAGCGCGGGACAAAAGAGGACTGAAGCTTTCTTT. Its protein is CASSAGQKRTEAFF.

The CDR3 sequence: CASSPLMGLAGAGEGTDTQYF. The CDR3 DNA is TGTGCCAGCAGCCCACTAATGGGACTAGCGGGAGCGGGAGAGGGCACAGATACGCAGTATTTT. The chain carries TRBV14 and TRBJ2-3, with TRBD2 matching over 14 bases. Germline CDR1 is SGHDN and CDR2 is FVKESK. CDR3 size: 21 residues. V shed 4 bases and J 1 base; nucleotides not matched to a gene: 16.

V and J are TRBV11-2 and TRBJ1-2; D possibly corresponds to TRBD1 (6 bases). This CDR3 has 17 amino acids. The V end lost 3 bases, the J end lost 0 bases, and 17 bases lay between the germline ends. The germline V gene has CDR1 SGHAT and CDR2 FQNNGV. CDR3 region: CASSLGGPQDANYGYTF. DNA of the CDR3: TGTGCCAGCAGCTTGGGGGGGCCACAGGACGCTAACTATGGCTACACCTTC.

The chain combines TRBV7-9 with TRBJ2-5, with D maybe TRBD1 (5 bases). Trimming took 1 base from V and 4 from J, leaving 7 bases between them. The CDR3 covers 13 residues. CDR1 and CDR2 (germline): SEHNR, FQNEAQ (reference sequence). For the CDR3, the DNA is TGTGCCAGCAGCTTAGTAGGGGCAGAGACCCAGTACTTC. Amino acid sequence: CASSLVGAETQYF.

The chain couples TRBV29-1 to TRBJ2-1; TRBD2 agrees at 11 bases. The CDR3 has 14 residues. Trimming at V came to 6 bases and at J to 8 bases, leaving 9 bases not matched to a gene. The V gene's germline CDR1 is SQVTM and CDR2 ANQGSEA. The CDR3 loop reads CSVGRLAGRDEQFF. The CDR3 nucleotides are TGCAGCGTGGGGAGACTAGCGGGAAGGGATGAGCAGTTCTTC.

CDR3 protein: CASSPIRGGNEQFF. DNA for the CDR3: TGTGCCAGCAGCCCAATCCGGGGCGGGAATGAGCAGTTCTTC. The V call is TRBV7-9, the J call TRBJ2-1, with D perhaps matching TRBD1 or TRBD2 (5 bases each). V was cut by 5 bases and J by 7 bases, with 15 bases left in between. Germline lookup yields CDR1 SEHNR and CDR2 FQNEAQ (reference sequence). This CDR3 has 14 amino acids.

The chain has TRBV4-2 and TRBJ1-4; 8 nucleotides align to TRBD1. Germline V CDR1 and CDR2: LGHNA, YNFKEQ. The CDR3 is 16 amino acids. Germline trimming cut 2 bases from V and 3 bases from J; bases unmatched to any gene: 5. The CDR3 region is CASSQYRGVANEKLFF. The DNA for the CDR3 is TGTGCCAGCAGCCAATACAGGGGGGTGGCTAATGAAAAACTGTTTTTT.

The chain is built from TRBV19 and TRBJ2-3; perhaps TRBD1 as D (6 bases). From germline, CDR1 is LNHDA and CDR2 SQIVND (reference sequence). The CDR3 runs to 19 residues. Trimming pared 3 bases from V and 1 base from J, leaving 23 bases between. Here the CDR3 DNA reads TGTGCCAGTAGTATGAGGGTTCGGGGAGAGGGGGTCGGCACAGATACGCAGTATTTT. This sequence encodes CASSMRVRGEGVGTDTQYF.

A remark on this clone: This sample also contains other DNA sequences that code for the same CDR3. The rearrangement links TRBV6-5 to TRBJ2-3, with D maybe TRBD2 (6 bases). The CDR3 is 13 residues long. The germline gives CDR1 MNHEY, CDR2 SVGAGI. Trimming pared 3 bases from V and 4 bases from J, leaving 8 bases between. CDR3 DNA: TGTGCCAGCAGTTATCGGGGGTCAGATACGCAGTATTTT. Encoded protein: CASSYRGSDTQYF.

In the case of this clone: This sample also contains other DNA sequences that code for the same CDR3. The rearrangement links TRBV5-1 to TRBJ2-7; D unresolved. V was shortened by 2 bases and J by 0 bases, with 9 bases between the two germline ends. Germline lookup yields CDR1 SGHRS and CDR2 YFSETQ. The CDR3 length is 14 residues. CDR3 in amino acids: CASSLRANSYEQYF. The CDR3 coding sequence is TGCGCCAGCAGCTTACGGGCCAACTCCTACGAGCAGTACTTC.

This clone was seen a single time. The rearrangement uses TRBV5-1 and TRBJ2-7, with TRBD2 matching 8 bases. Germline V gene lookup returns CDR1 SGHRS and CDR2 YFSETQ. This CDR3 is built from 15 residues. The V segment lost 0 bases and the J segment 6 bases; nucleotides outside the gene matches: 8. CDR3 bases: TGCGCCAGCAGCTTGGAGTCGGGACTAGGGGCCGAGCAGTACTTC. Protein sequence: CASSLESGLGAEQYF.

A note on this clone: The sample carries other DNA sequences with the same CDR3. The rearrangement joins TRBV5-1 to TRBJ2-5, with 7 positions matching TRBD1. Germline CDR1 is SGHRS and CDR2 is YFSETQ. V gave up 2 bases and J gave up 2 bases; unmatched junction bases: 3. The CDR3 is 14 residues long. The CDR3 bases are TGCGCCAGCAGCTTAGGGACAGTGCAAGAGACCCAGTACTTC. Protein sequence: CASSLGTVQETQYF.